These T cell receptor beta chains were read from a single sample in a study of blood T cell repertoires in COVID-19. The table came from immunoSEQ multiplex PCR; TCRdb's copy has only in-frame clones and leaves some out. The table lists under 80,000 clones, just under 85% of them singletons, with 5.3% in the top ten. The sample consisted of peripheral blood. The source is a man aged 65 to 85 with acute or convalescent COVID-19. Each CDR3 is given with its conserved first and last residue. Fields, in order: J gene, clone size, D gene, V gene, CDR3 DNA, CDR3 protein. The D gene is left open where the match is weak. Where a row states a size, it is once, few, many or the class of an expanded clone; other rows omit it.

j_call: TRBJ2-1; clone_size: .; d_call: TRBD1; v_call: TRBV6-4; cdr3_nt: TGTGCCAGCAGTGACTCGAGGGACAGGGGGCCCACCTACAATGAGCAGTTCTTC; cdr3_aa: CASSDSRDRGPTYNEQFF
j_call: TRBJ1-1; clone_size: once; d_call: TRBD1; v_call: TRBV10-3; cdr3_nt: TGTGCCATCACTGGACAGGGCTCGAATGACGCTGAAGCTTTCTTT; cdr3_aa: CAITGQGSNDAEAFF
j_call: TRBJ1-5; clone_size: .; d_call: TRBD1; v_call: TRBV12-5; cdr3_nt: TGTGCTAGTGCCTTTTGGTCTAGTTTTGGACAGGCCAGCAATCAGCCCCAGCATTTT; cdr3_aa: CASAFWSSFGQASNQPQHF
j_call: TRBJ1-5; clone_size: .; d_call: .; v_call: TRBV27; cdr3_nt: TGTGCCAGCAGAGGACAGACCGAAAATCAGCCCCAGCATTTT; cdr3_aa: CASRGQTENQPQHF
j_call: TRBJ2-7; clone_size: few; d_call: .; v_call: TRBV19; cdr3_nt: TGTGCCAGTAGCCCCGAGTGGGGCCAGCAGCAGTACTTC; cdr3_aa: CASSPEWGQQQYF
j_call: TRBJ1-2; clone_size: .; d_call: .; v_call: TRBV15; cdr3_nt: TGTGCCACCAGCTTTGAAGGGAGCCGTGGCTACACCTTC; cdr3_aa: CATSFEGSRGYTF
j_call: TRBJ2-1; clone_size: .; d_call: .; v_call: TRBV7-9; cdr3_nt: TGTGCCAGCAGCCCCGCCGGGGTTGGAGAGCAGTTCTTC; cdr3_aa: CASSPAGVGEQFF
j_call: TRBJ2-2; clone_size: .; d_call: .; v_call: TRBV2; cdr3_nt: TGTGCCAGCAGACAACAGGGTACCACCGGGGAGCTGTTTTTT; cdr3_aa: CASRQQGTTGELFF
j_call: TRBJ2-3; clone_size: .; d_call: .; v_call: TRBV12-5; cdr3_nt: TGTGCTAGTGGTTTCACCCTGGCAGGGGGGTTCTCAGATACGCAGTATTTT; cdr3_aa: CASGFTLAGGFSDTQYF
j_call: TRBJ2-2; clone_size: .; d_call: TRBD1; v_call: TRBV18; cdr3_nt: TGTGCCAGCTCACGACAGGGGGGGAACACCGGGGAGCTGTTTTTT; cdr3_aa: CASSRQGGNTGELFF
j_call: TRBJ1-5; clone_size: .; d_call: .; v_call: TRBV5-1; cdr3_nt: TGCGCCAGCTCCCGGGAGGGAAATCAGCCCCAGCATTTT; cdr3_aa: CASSREGNQPQHF
j_call: TRBJ2-3; clone_size: .; d_call: TRBD2; v_call: TRBV7-2; cdr3_nt: TGTGCCAGCAGCTCACGACTAGCGGGGCTTAGCACAGATACGCAGTATTTT; cdr3_aa: CASSSRLAGLSTDTQYF
j_call: TRBJ1-2; clone_size: .; d_call: TRBD1; v_call: TRBV5-8; cdr3_nt: TGTGCCAGCAGTCTGTGGGGCGCTCGGACAGGGGAAACCTATGGCTACACCTTC; cdr3_aa: CASSLWGARTGETYGYTF
j_call: TRBJ1-5; clone_size: .; d_call: .; v_call: TRBV29-1; cdr3_nt: TGCAGCGTTGGGGCAAATAATCAGCCCCAGCATTTT; cdr3_aa: CSVGANNQPQHF
j_call: TRBJ2-3; clone_size: .; d_call: TRBD2; v_call: TRBV7-8; cdr3_nt: TGTGCCAGCAGCTCCTTAGCGGGGGGGATCACAGATACGCAGTATTTT; cdr3_aa: CASSSLAGGITDTQYF
j_call: TRBJ2-2; clone_size: .; d_call: .; v_call: TRBV25-1; cdr3_nt: TGTGCCAGCAGCCAGGACTTTCTTGCCACCGGGGAGCTGTTTTTT; cdr3_aa: CASSQDFLATGELFF
j_call: TRBJ2-3; clone_size: .; d_call: TRBD2; v_call: TRBV7-9; cdr3_nt: TGTGCCAGCAGCTTAAGTCTAGCGGGAGGCACAGATACGCAGTATTTT; cdr3_aa: CASSLSLAGGTDTQYF
j_call: TRBJ1-1; clone_size: .; d_call: .; v_call: TRBV3-1/TRBV3-2; cdr3_nt: TGTGCCAGCAGCCAAGAAGTCTCGTACCTAGGGGGAAACACTGAAGCTTTCTTT; cdr3_aa: CASSQEVSYLGGNTEAFF
j_call: TRBJ2-4; clone_size: .; d_call: TRBD1; v_call: TRBV6-5; cdr3_nt: TGTGCCAGCAGATCCACAGGGGGTGCATACATTCAGTACTTC; cdr3_aa: CASRSTGGAYIQYF
j_call: TRBJ1-2; clone_size: .; d_call: .; v_call: TRBV28; cdr3_nt: TGTGCCAGCAGCCCGGTGGCGGGGGGGGCTGGCTACACCTTC; cdr3_aa: CASSPVAGGAGYTF
j_call: TRBJ1-5; clone_size: few; d_call: .; v_call: TRBV18; cdr3_nt: TGTGCCAGCGGGGGCGGCATCGGCAATCAGCCCCAGCATTTT; cdr3_aa: CASGGGIGNQPQHF
j_call: TRBJ2-7; clone_size: .; d_call: TRBD1; v_call: TRBV6-6; cdr3_nt: TGTGCCAGCAGTTACTCGGACAGGGTTACCTACGAGCAGTACTTC; cdr3_aa: CASSYSDRVTYEQYF